Below, 14 T cell receptor beta chains from the same sample are listed, as sequenced in a study of T-cell reconstitution after alpha-beta-depleted transplantation in children. Using unique molecular identifiers, the investigators prepared the TCRbeta library. TCRdb passed the PCR reads through MiXCR, listing each CDR3 protein once. Of approximately 130,000 distinct CDR3 sequences listed, 9.5% to 10% are singletons. The input for sequencing was PBMCs, mostly from graft donor cells, taken 180 days after TCRalphabeta/CD19-depleted stem cell transplant. Every receptor here comes from a girl less than two years old who had a stem cell transplant for combined immunodeficiency, so the T cells may come from the graft donor.

This clonotype appeared many times. This sequence joins TRBV6-5 and TRBJ1-1; no definite D call. Per germline, CDR1 MNHEY and CDR2 SVGAGI. The CDR3 has 16 residues. The ends were cut back, 2 bases at V and 0 bases at J, with 13 bases in the middle. The CDR3 coding sequence is TGTGCCAGCAGTTACATTCAGGCATATATGAACACTGAAGCTTTCTTT. Residues: CASSYIQAYMNTEAFF.

This clonotype was observed a few times. The rearrangement joins TRBV4-3 to TRBJ2-7, with D maybe TRBD2 (6 bases). Between the trimmed V and J ends, which lost 4 bases and 3 bases, there was a span of 10 bases. The CDR3 extends over 13 amino acids. Germline assignment: CDR1 LGHNA and CDR2 YSLEER. The CDR3 nucleotides are TGCGCCAGCAGCCCGGGACTTTTCTACGAGCAGTACTTC. This sequence encodes CASSPGLFYEQYF.

This clonotype turned up a few times. CDR3 sequence: CASSLSGGGEQYF. In DNA form, the CDR3 reads TGTGCCAGCAGCCTGTCGGGGGGGGGCGAGCAGTACTTC. The rearrangement joins TRBV7-9 to TRBJ2-7; TRBD2 aligns across 8 bases. The V gene's germline CDR1 is SEHNR and CDR2 FQNEAQ (reference sequence). The CDR3 loop spans 13 amino acids. V shed 5 bases, J shed 6 bases, and the junction held 6 bases outside the gene matches.

V usage is TRBV12-3 or TRBV12-4 and J usage is TRBJ2-3; TRBD2 agrees at 7 bases. V lost 3 bases, J lost 0 bases, and 3 bases stayed unmatched. CDR3 length: 15 amino acids. The CDR3 sequence: CASSLDSGSTDTQYF. The CDR3 bases are TGTGCCAGCAGTTTGGATAGCGGGAGCACAGATACGCAGTATTTT.

The J gene is TRBJ1-5, the V gene TRBV20-1; possibly TRBD1 for D (6 bases). Germline V lookup: CDR1 DFQATT, CDR2 SNEGSKA (reference sequence). V lost 3 bases and J 5 bases, leaving 8 bases between the germline ends. This CDR3 is 12 amino acids long. CDR3 sequence reads: CSASRGDQPQHF. The CDR3 nucleotides are TGCAGTGCTAGCAGGGGCGATCAGCCCCAGCATTTT.

This clonotype was counted a few times. The chain links TRBV20-1 to TRBJ1-3; D unresolved. Germline V gives CDR1 DFQATT, CDR2 SNEGSKA (reference sequence). The CDR3 is made up of 11 amino acids. Trimming left V 5 bases short and J 2 bases short, with 4 bases between. As DNA, the CDR3 is TGCAGTGCTTCTACTGGAAACACCATATATTTT. Amino acids: CSASTGNTIYF.

This clonotype showed up just a few times. The rearrangement links TRBV6-5 to TRBJ2-5; D assignment may be TRBD1 or TRBD2 (5 bases each). The germline CDR1 and CDR2 sequences are MNHEY and SVGAGI. The CDR3 runs 14 residues. V gave up 7 bases and J gave up 4 bases, with 16 bases separating them. CDR3 coding DNA: TGTGCCAGCACCTGGGACCCAGTAAGAGAGACCCAGTACTTC. Translating it yields CASTWDPVRETQYF.

The chain uses TRBV27 and TRBJ2-1; 8 positions agree with TRBD2. The V gene's germline CDR1 is MNHEY and CDR2 SMNVEV (reference sequence). This CDR3 comprises 15 residues. The junction had 9 bases not matched to a gene; V was cut back by 3 bases and J by 8 bases. The DNA for the CDR3 is TGTGCCAGCAGTTTCGGCGGGAGGCCCATCGATGAGCAGTTCTTC. This sequence encodes CASSFGGRPIDEQFF.

This clonotype was counted at least ten times. The rearrangement links TRBV5-1 to TRBJ1-1; D perhaps matches TRBD1 (5 bases). Trimming removed 3 bases from V and 5 bases from J, with 8 bases in between. CDR1 is SGHRS and CDR2 is YFSETQ in the germline V gene. This CDR3 contains 12 residues. CDR3 sequence: CASSWGGTEAFF. The CDR3 DNA reads as TGCGCCAGCAGCTGGGGGGGAACTGAAGCTTTCTTT.

This clonotype was detected only a few times. This chain links TRBV20-1 with TRBJ2-5, with D possibly TRBD2 on 6 matching bases. The V end lost 3 bases, the J end lost 2 bases, and 10 bases lay between the germline ends. The CDR3 covers 13 residues. Germline-derived CDR1 and CDR2 are DFQATT and SNEGSKA (reference sequence). CDR3 DNA: TGCAGTGCTAGGCGGGGCTTACAAGAGACCCAGTACTTC. Translated: CSARRGLQETQYF.

This clonotype was observed a few times. This chain joins TRBV27 and TRBJ2-7; TRBD1 matches at 7 bases. V lost 3 bases and J lost 2; bases outside the gene matches: 1. The CDR3 has 13 amino acids. Germline loops: CDR1 MNHEY, CDR2 SMNVEV (reference sequence). DNA of the CDR3: TGTGCCAGCAGTTTCCAGGGGGCCTACGAGCAGTACTTC. It translates to CASSFQGAYEQYF.

The V gene is TRBV4-3, the J gene TRBJ2-7; D possibly corresponds to TRBD2 (6 bases). The CDR3 loop spans 15 amino acids. Germline CDR1 is LGHNA and CDR2 is YSLEER. Trimming removed 3 bases from V and 0 bases from J, with 12 bases in between. The CDR3 is CASSQASASSYEQYF. In nucleotides, the CDR3 is TGCGCCAGCAGCCAGGCTAGCGCCAGCTCCTACGAGCAGTACTTC.

This clonotype was observed many times. The chain uses TRBV12-3 or TRBV12-4 and TRBJ2-7, with no clear D. The CDR3 is 11 amino acids. The V end lost 4 bases, the J end lost 7 bases, and 8 bases lay between the germline ends. The CDR3 here is CASSSLGEQYF. DNA of the CDR3: TGTGCCAGCAGTTCCCTCGGGGAGCAGTACTTC.

In its sample, this clonotype was seen many times. The chain couples TRBV5-6 to TRBJ1-1, with D hard to call. With 2 bases removed from V and 2 bases from J, the gap between germline ends came to 13 bases. The CDR3 sequence is 15 residues long. Germline V gene data show CDR1 as SGHDT and CDR2 as YYEEEE. The CDR3 region is CASSFWADLNTEAFF. CDR3 coding DNA: TGTGCCAGCAGCTTCTGGGCAGACCTCAACACTGAAGCTTTCTTT.